This record looks at one T cell receptor beta chain sequence and its context. V gave up 3 bases and J gave up 4 bases; unmatched junction bases: 10. The CDR3 sequence is 16 residues long. Germline V gene sequence: CDR1 MGHRA, CDR2 YSYEKL. This sample was included in a study of blood T cell repertoires in COVID-19. Using immunoSEQ multiplex PCR, the repertoire was profiled, and TCRdb retains in-frame clones only, with some absent. Among just under 350,000 clones listed, 83% were seen once. The clonotype originates from a man aged 30 to 45 with active or convalescent COVID-19. The chain carries TRBV4-1 and TRBJ1-2, with TRBD1 matching 8 bases. What was sequenced was peripheral blood. CDR3 in amino acids: CASSQTTGGGGYGYTF. CDR3 coding DNA: TGCGCCAGCAGCCAGACCACAGGGGGAGGAGGCTATGGCTACACCTTC.